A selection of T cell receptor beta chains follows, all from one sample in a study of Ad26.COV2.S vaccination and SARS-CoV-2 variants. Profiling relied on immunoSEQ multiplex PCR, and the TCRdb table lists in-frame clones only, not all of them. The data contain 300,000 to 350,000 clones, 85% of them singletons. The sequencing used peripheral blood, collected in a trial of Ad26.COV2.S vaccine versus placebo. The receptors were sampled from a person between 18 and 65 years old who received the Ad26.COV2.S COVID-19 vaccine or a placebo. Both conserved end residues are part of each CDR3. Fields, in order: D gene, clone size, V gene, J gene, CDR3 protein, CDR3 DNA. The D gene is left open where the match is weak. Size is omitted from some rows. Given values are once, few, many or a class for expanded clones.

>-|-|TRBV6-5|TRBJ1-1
CASSYDAGTAEAFF
TGTGCCAGCAGTTACGACGCAGGAACGGCTGAAGCTTTCTTT
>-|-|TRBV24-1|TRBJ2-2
CATSDRDTYTGELFF
TGTGCCACCAGTGACCGGGACACTTACACCGGGGAGCTGTTTTTT
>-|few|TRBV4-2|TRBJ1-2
CASSQDLWAAIYGYTF
TGTGCCAGCAGCCAAGATCTTTGGGCAGCGATCTATGGCTACACCTTC
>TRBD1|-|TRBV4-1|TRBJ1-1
CASSLEQGVGTEAFF
TGCGCCAGCAGCTTAGAACAGGGGGTTGGAACTGAAGCTTTCTTT
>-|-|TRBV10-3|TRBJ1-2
CAISPSLSGYTF
TGTGCCATCAGTCCCTCCCTTAGCGGCTACACCTTC
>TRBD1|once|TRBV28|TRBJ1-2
CAIWDRDDYGYTF
TGTGCCATCTGGGACAGGGATGACTATGGCTACACCTTC
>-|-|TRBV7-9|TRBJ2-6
CASSLSGPGANVLTF
TGTGCCAGCAGCTTATCGGGGCCCGGGGCCAACGTCCTGACTTTC
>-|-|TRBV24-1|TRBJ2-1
CATSDLEGSPYNEQFF
TGTGCCACCAGTGATTTGGAGGGATCCCCCTACAATGAGCAGTTCTTC
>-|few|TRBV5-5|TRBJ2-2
CASTSAGATNTGELFF
TGTGCCAGCACCTCCGCGGGGGCTACGAACACCGGGGAGCTGTTTTTT
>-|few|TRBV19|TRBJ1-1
CASGWAGGNTEAFF
TGTGCCAGTGGGTGGGCAGGAGGGAACACTGAAGCTTTCTTT
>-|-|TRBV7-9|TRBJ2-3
CASSPGTSHTQYF
TGTGCCAGCAGCCCCGGGACTTCCCATACGCAGTATTTT
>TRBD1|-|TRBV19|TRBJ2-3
CASSTDRGRGTDTQYF
TGTGCCAGTAGTACAGACAGGGGACGGGGCACAGATACGCAGTATTTT
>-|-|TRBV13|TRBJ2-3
CASSLSKRGGRATDTQYF
TGTGCCAGCAGCCTCTCCAAGAGGGGGGGCCGGGCTACAGATACGCAGTATTTT
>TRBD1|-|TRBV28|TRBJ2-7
CASSLSRGQGYEQYF
TGTGCCAGCAGTTTAAGTAGGGGGCAAGGCTACGAGCAGTACTTC
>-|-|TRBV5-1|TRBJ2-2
CASSSGTGELFF
TGCGCCAGCAGCAGCGGGACCGGGGAGCTGTTTTTT
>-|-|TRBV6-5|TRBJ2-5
CASTNIGLGRETQYF
TGTGCCAGCACCAATATAGGGTTGGGGCGAGAGACCCAGTACTTC
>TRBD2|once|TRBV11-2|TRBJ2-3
CASSAAGTSGGLGSF
TGTGCCAGCAGCGCGGCCGGGACTAGCGGGGGGTTGGGAAGTTTT
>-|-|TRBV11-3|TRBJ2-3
CASSPRDTQYF
TGTGCCAGCAGCCCCAGGGATACGCAGTATTTT
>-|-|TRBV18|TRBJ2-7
CASSPGHAHEQYF
TGTGCCAGCTCACCAGGCCACGCCCACGAGCAGTACTTC
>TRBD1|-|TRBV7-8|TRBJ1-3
CASSLGNRGRGPGNTIYF
TGTGCCAGCAGCTTAGGGAACAGGGGGCGAGGACCTGGAAACACCATATATTTT
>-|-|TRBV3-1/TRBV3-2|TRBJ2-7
CASSQDQAVSYEQYF
TGTGCCAGCAGCCAAGACCAGGCAGTCTCCTACGAGCAGTACTTC
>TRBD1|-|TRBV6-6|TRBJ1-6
CASSKPGQGTITLHF
TGTGCCAGCAGTAAACCGGGACAGGGAACAATCACCCTCCACTTT
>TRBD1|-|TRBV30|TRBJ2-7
CAWTDPLRTGPYEQYF
TGTGCCTGGACCGACCCACTGCGGACAGGTCCCTACGAGCAGTACTTC
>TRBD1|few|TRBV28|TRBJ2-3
CASSRDRGDTQYF
TGTGCCAGCAGCCGCGACAGGGGGGATACGCAGTATTTT
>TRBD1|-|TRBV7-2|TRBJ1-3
CASSSRAQGARSGNTIYF
TGTGCCAGCAGCTCTAGAGCGCAGGGGGCCCGCTCTGGAAACACCATATATTTT
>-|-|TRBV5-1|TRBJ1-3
CASSLDPPGNTIYF
TGCGCCAGCAGCTTGGATCCCCCTGGAAACACCATATATTTT
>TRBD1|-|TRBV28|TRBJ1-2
CASRNYRTGDEYAF
TGTGCCAGCAGGAATTATCGGACAGGGGATGAATACGCCTTC
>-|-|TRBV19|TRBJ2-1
CASSPQMGAGNEQFF
TGTGCCAGTAGTCCACAGATGGGGGCTGGGAATGAGCAGTTCTTC
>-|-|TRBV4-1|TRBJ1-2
CASSQPGGVHYGYTF
TGCGCCAGCAGCCAACCGGGCGGGGTTCACTATGGCTACACCTTC
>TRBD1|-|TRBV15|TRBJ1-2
CATSRASLRDRANYGYTF
TGTGCCACCAGCAGAGCCTCCCTCCGGGACAGAGCTAACTATGGCTACACCTTC
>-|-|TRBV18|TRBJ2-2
CASSPLRAGAGELFF
TGTGCCAGCTCGCCTCTGAGGGCAGGGGCCGGGGAGCTGTTTTTT
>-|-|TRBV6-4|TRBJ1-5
CASSDSSQPQHF
TGTGCCAGCAGTGACTCGAGTCAGCCCCAGCATTTT
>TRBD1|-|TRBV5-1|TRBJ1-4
CASSSQGIDEKLFF
TGCGCCAGCAGCTCACAGGGGATCGATGAAAAACTGTTTTTT